This T cell receptor beta chain is from a study of blood T cell repertoires in COVID-19. Clones were sequenced by immunoSEQ multiplex PCR, and TCRdb holds only the in-frame ones, with some missing. Of about 400,000 clones listed, over 75% are singletons. This clone came up once. V was pared by 3 bases and J by 4 bases, with 6 bases of the junction left unmatched. This CDR3 is 15 amino acids long. Germline V gene sequence: CDR1 LGHDT, CDR2 YNNKEL (reference sequence). Participant age was about 18 to 89 years, and participants resided in fewer than 25 US areas. Sequenced sample: PBMCs or T cells enriched from blood (not recorded which). The sequence derives from a woman between 35 and 50 years old with acute COVID-19. This chain links TRBV3-1 (or the pseudogene TRBV3-2) with TRBJ1-2, with 9 bases matching TRBD1. The CDR3 loop is CASSHPDRGTYGYTF. CDR3 sequence (DNA): TGTGCCAGCAGCCACCCGGACAGGGGTACCTATGGCTACACCTTC.